This is a list of T cell receptor beta chains from one sample in a study. TCRdb processed the RT-PCR reads anew with MiXCR; each CDR3 protein has one entry. The repertoire holds about 680,000 distinct CDR3 sequences, with 14% as singletons. The sample taken for sequencing was memory CD4+ T cells from blood. These receptors were obtained from a female donor in good health, serving as a healthy control. Both conserved end residues are part of each CDR3. D genes are given only for firm matches. Clone size appears in some rows only: once, few, many, or a class for an expanded clone.

J | V | D | size | DNA | CDR3
TRBJ2-5 | TRBV11-3 | - | once | TGTGCCAGCAGCTCCCAAGGCCAGCAAGAGACCCAGTACTTC | CASSSQGQQETQYF
TRBJ1-5 | TRBV24-1 | - | many | TGTGCCACCAGTGAGGGGGACATCTATCAGCCCCAGCATTTT | CATSEGDIYQPQHF
TRBJ2-7 | TRBV20-1 | TRBD1 | many | TGCAGTGCTCGGGACAGGGCGTACGAGCAGTACTTC | CSARDRAYEQYF
TRBJ2-1 | TRBV11-2 | TRBD2 | few | TGTGCCAGCAGCTTAGCGTCTAGCGGGGGACACAATGAGCAGTTCTTC | CASSLASSGGHNEQFF
TRBJ1-2 | TRBV5-1 | - | - | TGCGCCAGCAGCTTGACTCAGGGGACTGGCTACACCTTC | CASSLTQGTGYTF
TRBJ2-2 | TRBV4-3 | - | many | TGCGCCAGCAGCCAAGACCCCTGGGCCGGGGAGCTGTTTTTT | CASSQDPWAGELFF
TRBJ2-5 | TRBV12-3/TRBV12-4 | TRBD2 | once | TGTGCCAGCAGACGATACGGACTAGGAGGAAAGACCCAGTACTTC | CASRRYGLGGKTQYF
TRBJ1-1 | TRBV6-1 | - | few | TGTGCCAGCAGTGAATCACGGTTGAACACTGAAGCTTTCTTT | CASSESRLNTEAFF
TRBJ1-2 | TRBV20-1 | - | many | TGCAGTGCCCCCCGGACGTCCGAACTAGGCTACACCTTC | CSAPRTSELGYTF
TRBJ2-7 | TRBV15 | TRBD2 | many | TGTGCCACCAGCAAGCGGGAGAGGCCCTACGAGCAGTACTTC | CATSKRERPYEQYF
TRBJ2-3 | TRBV9 | - | many | TGTGCCAGCAGCCCGATGACAGATACGCAGTATTTT | CASSPMTDTQYF
TRBJ1-2 | TRBV24-1 | - | once | TGTGCCACCGCCCCAGGGTTGATGGACTATGGCTACACCTTC | CATAPGLMDYGYTF
TRBJ2-1 | TRBV6-2/TRBV6-3 | - | - | TGTGCCAGCAGTTTCGGCCGGGACATCTACAATGAGCAGTTCTTC | CASSFGRDIYNEQFF
TRBJ2-1 | TRBV5-1 | TRBD1 | - | TGCGCCAGCAGCCCGGACAGGGGGGGAAATGAGCAGTTCTTC | CASSPDRGGNEQFF
TRBJ2-2 | TRBV2 | TRBD2 | - | TGTGCCAGCAGCGACGGACTAGCGGGAGTTCTCGGGGAGCTGTTTTTT | CASSDGLAGVLGELFF
TRBJ1-1 | TRBV10-3 | TRBD1 | many | TGTGCCACCCTGACAGGGATGGACACTGAAGCTTTCTTT | CATLTGMDTEAFF
TRBJ1-1 | TRBV5-4 | - | - | TGTGCCAGCAGCCCTAGGGGACACGGGGCTTTTGGCACTGAAGCTTTCTTT | CASSPRGHGAFGTEAFF
TRBJ1-6 | TRBV6-5 | - | - | TGTGCCAGCAGTCTAGACACCTATGGCGATTCACCCCTCCACTTT | CASSLDTYGDSPLHF
TRBJ2-7 | TRBV2 | TRBD2 | - | TGTGCCAGCCTAGGATATAGGTCTAGCGGGGGTTACTACGAGCAGTACTTC | CASLGYRSSGGYYEQYF
TRBJ2-2 | TRBV7-9 | TRBD1 | - | TGTGCCAGCAGATTACAGGGGGGTTGGTACACCGGGGAGCTGTTTTTT | CASRLQGGWYTGELFF
TRBJ2-5 | TRBV20-1 | TRBD2 | few | TGCAGTGCTCATGGGACGGTAGCGGGAGATTCAGAGACCCAGTACTTC | CSAHGTVAGDSETQYF
TRBJ1-2 | TRBV24-1 | - | - | TGTGCCACCAGTGACCCGACAGAAGTGAGCTACACCTTC | CATSDPTEVSYTF
TRBJ2-1 | TRBV7-2 | - | few | TGTGCCAGCAGCCCCCCCGGGGATGAGCAGTTCTTC | CASSPPGDEQFF